The 31 T cell receptor beta chains given below trace back to one sample, sequenced in a study of control samples from healthy donors and cancer patients. Here immunoSEQ multiplex PCR was the method, and the copy in TCRdb shows in-frame clones only, minus some. The sample consists of 200,000 to 250,000 clones, 85% to 95% of them appearing once. The sequencing sample was made of blood. These receptors all stem from a man aged 45 to 65 in good health.

This chain uses TRBV7-6 with TRBJ2-3; D may match TRBD1 or TRBD2 (6 bases each). Germline V lookup: CDR1 SGHVS, CDR2 FNYEAQ. Trimming removed 1 base from V and 2 bases from J, with 13 bases in between. The CDR3 covers 16 residues. The DNA for the CDR3 is TGTGCCAGCAGCTTAGTTCCGGGGGCCGACACAGATACGCAGTATTTT. As protein: CASSLVPGADTDTQYF.

The CDR3 DNA sequence: TGTGCCACCAGCAGAGGGGGCATGGGACAACCCATCTACAATGAGCAGTTCTTC. It codes for CATSRGGMGQPIYNEQFF. The chain joins TRBV15 to TRBJ2-1; D may be TRBD1 (6 bases). Per the germline V gene, CDR1 is LNHNV and CDR2 is YYDKDF (reference sequence). The CDR3 has 18 amino acids. Between the trimmed V and J ends, which lost 1 base and 3 bases, there was a span of 19 bases. The whole variable domain, remainder taken from reference TRBV15 and TRBJ2-1, is DAMVIQNPRYQVTQFGKPVTLSCSQTLNHNVMYWYQQKSSQAPKLLFHYYDKDFNNEADTPDNFQSRRPNTSFCFLDIRSPGLGDTAMYLCATSRGGMGQPIYNEQFFGPGTRLTVL.

This chain uses TRBV6-5 with TRBJ1-5, with D possibly matching TRBD1 (6 bases). Germline V lookup: CDR1 MNHEY, CDR2 SVGAGI. The CDR3 has 13 residues. V was pared by 8 bases and J by 4 bases, with 12 bases between. In nucleotides, the CDR3 is TGTGCCAGCGCCGAGGACAGTAATCAGCCCCAGCATTTT. Amino acids: CASAEDSNQPQHF.

CDR3 region: CASSSDPNREQFF. CDR3 coding DNA: TGCGCCAGCAGCAGTGACCCAAATCGGGAGCAGTTCTTC. V and J are TRBV5-1 and TRBJ2-1; no reliable D call. V was cut by 4 bases and J by 10 bases, with 15 bases left in between. The germline V gene encodes CDR1 SGHRS and CDR2 YFSETQ. The CDR3 spans 13 residues.

The CDR3 protein is CASSQVGQPYEQYF. The CDR3, as DNA: TGTGCCAGCAGCCAAGTCGGGCAGCCCTACGAGCAGTACTTC. The gene calls are TRBV4-2 and TRBJ2-7; D is unclear. Per germline, CDR1 LGHNA and CDR2 YNFKEQ. The CDR3 spans 14 residues. With 1 base removed from V and 2 bases from J, the gap between germline ends came to 9 bases.

This rearrangement joins TRBV7-2 to TRBJ1-2; 9 bases match TRBD1. In germline, CDR1 is SGHTA, CDR2 FQGNSA. The CDR3 spans 14 residues. The junction had 9 bases not matched to a gene; V was cut back by 6 bases and J by 7 bases. The CDR3 DNA sequence: TGTGCCAGCAGACCAACAGGGGGCGCGTCTGGCTACACCTTC. As protein: CASRPTGGASGYTF.

This chain links TRBV5-1 with TRBJ1-5; no firm D call. Trimming left V 4 bases short and J 5 bases short, with 10 bases between. The CDR3 runs to 13 residues. CDR1 is SGHRS, CDR2 YFSETQ, per germline. The CDR3 loop reads CASSLMTDQPQHF. CDR3 in DNA: TGCGCCAGCAGCCTAATGACCGATCAGCCCCAGCATTTT.

The rearrangement uses TRBV6-5 and TRBJ2-5; 8 bases align to TRBD1. Looked up from germline, CDR1 is MNHEY and CDR2 is SVGAGI. The CDR3 is made up of 13 amino acids. The J segment lost 5 bases and the V segment lost 6 bases, leaving 5 bases of the junction unmatched. The chain's CDR3 is CASRTGAGETQYF. The CDR3 coding sequence is TGTGCCAGCAGGACAGGGGCTGGTGAGACCCAGTACTTC.

The count of this clone is one. The CDR3, as DNA: TGTGCCAGTAGTCTGAACACTGAAGCTTTCTTT. Its protein product is CASSLNTEAFF. This rearrangement joins TRBV19 to TRBJ1-1, with D hard to call. This CDR3 is built from 11 residues. V lost 5 bases and J 0 bases, leaving 1 base between the germline ends. The germline gives CDR1 LNHDA, CDR2 SQIVND (reference sequence).

The rearrangement joins TRBV6-2 or TRBV6-3 to TRBJ1-2, with a weak D call TRBD1 (6 bases). Germline CDR1 reads MNHEY; CDR2 reads SVGEGT. The CDR3 loop spans 15 amino acids. V was cut by 5 bases and J by 4 bases, with 17 bases left in between. CDR3 in DNA: TGTGCCAGCAGTATAAACCCACAGGGTGCCTATGGCTACACCTTC. Protein product: CASSINPQGAYGYTF.

V gene TRBV6-6 combines with J gene TRBJ2-1, with TRBD1 as a possible D gene (6 bases). The germline V gene encodes CDR1 MNHNY and CDR2 SVGAGI (reference sequence). The V end was cut by 2 bases, the J end by 4 bases, with 9 bases between. CDR3 length: 14 residues. CDR3 coding DNA: TGTGCCAGCAGTTACGGGACAAAGTACAATGAGCAGTTCTTC. Translation: CASSYGTKYNEQFF.

The CDR3 bases are TGTGCCAGCATCAGACGGAATACGAATGCTGAAGCTTTCTTT. Amino acid sequence: CASIRRNTNAEAFF. The chain employs TRBV6-6 and TRBJ1-1; no definite D call. This CDR3 is 14 amino acids long. The V and J ends lost 7 bases and 6 bases respectively, with 18 bases between them. Germline CDR1 and CDR2: MNHNY and SVGAGI (reference sequence).

V is TRBV6-5 and J is TRBJ2-1; 10 bases are shared with TRBD1. CDR3 size: 14 residues. Trimming at V came to 6 bases and at J to 6 bases, leaving 5 bases not matched to a gene. CDR1 is MNHEY and CDR2 is SVGAGI in the germline V gene. The chain's CDR3 is CASSPGQGFNEQFF. As DNA, the CDR3 is TGTGCCAGCAGCCCGGGACAGGGGTTCAATGAGCAGTTCTTC.

A word on this clone: Other DNA sequences of this sample code for an identical CDR3. This chain connects TRBV29-1 to TRBJ2-6; 8 bases line up with TRBD2. V shed 3 bases and J 2 bases; nucleotides not matched to a gene: 0. There are 14 residues in the CDR3. Germline V gives CDR1 SQVTM, CDR2 ANQGSEA. The DNA for the CDR3 is TGCAGCGTTGACGGGGGGGCTGGGGCCAACGTCCTGACTTTC. As protein: CSVDGGAGANVLTF.

This clone came up a few times. The chain joins TRBV27 to TRBJ2-7; the D gene is possibly TRBD1 (6 bases). CDR3 length: 15 residues. The V and J ends lost 5 bases and 3 bases respectively, with 17 bases between them. CDR1 and CDR2 from the germline V gene are MNHEY and SMNVEV (reference sequence). CDR3 residues: CASSPDSGQFYEQYF. Written as DNA, the CDR3 is TGTGCCAGCAGTCCGGACAGCGGACAGTTCTACGAGCAGTACTTC.

The rearrangement joins TRBV6-6 to TRBJ1-3; TRBD1 might be the D (5 bases). V dropped 6 bases and J dropped 0 bases, with 9 bases sitting between them. The CDR3 has 14 residues. Germline assignment: CDR1 MNHNY and CDR2 SVGAGI (reference sequence). In DNA form, the CDR3 reads TGTGCCAGCAGCCAAGGGACCTCTGGAAACACCATATATTTT. Translating gives CASSQGTSGNTIYF.

CDR3 residues: CASSAAKTGNGNTIYF. In DNA, the CDR3 is TGTGCCAGCAGTGCCGCAAAGACAGGGAATGGAAACACCATATATTTT. This sequence joins TRBV6-1 and TRBJ1-3; 7 bases fit TRBD1. The J segment lost 3 bases and the V segment lost 4 bases, leaving 9 bases of the junction unmatched. CDR3 length: 16 residues. The germline V gene encodes CDR1 MNHNS and CDR2 SASEGT.

The chain is built from TRBV19 and TRBJ1-1, with D maybe TRBD1 (6 bases). Germline loops: CDR1 LNHDA, CDR2 SQIVND (reference sequence). V was clipped by 4 bases and J by 7 bases, with 16 bases between them. This CDR3 is 14 amino acids long. The CDR3 region has the DNA TGTGCCAGTAGTACCGATCAGGGGTCTTATGAAGCTTTCTTT. Its protein is CASSTDQGSYEAFF.

This chain links TRBV19 with TRBJ1-6; D is perhaps TRBD1 (6 bases). Trimming shortened V by 9 bases and J by 7 bases, and 13 bases separated the two germline ends. The germline gives CDR1 LNHDA, CDR2 SQIVND (reference sequence). The CDR3 runs to 13 residues. The CDR3 DNA is TGTGCCAGCCGGGACACCAGAAATTCACCCCTCCACTTT. Translating it yields CASRDTRNSPLHF.

The chain is built from TRBV19 and TRBJ2-1; D possibly uses TRBD1 or TRBD2 (5 bases each). The CDR3 has 15 residues. Germline CDR1 LNHDA, CDR2 SQIVND (reference sequence). Deletions cut 5 bases from V and 10 bases from J, with 21 bases between. The CDR3 DNA reads TGTGCCAGTAGTCCCGAAGGGACGGGCCAAAACGAGCAGTTCTTC. Protein: CASSPEGTGQNEQFF.

The chain couples TRBV5-1 to TRBJ1-4; D is unresolved. Trimming pared 7 bases from V and 2 bases from J, leaving 12 bases between. The CDR3 has 14 amino acids. The germline V gene has CDR1 SGHRS and CDR2 YFSETQ. CDR3 protein: CASGPQLTNEKLFF. The CDR3 DNA sequence: TGCGCCAGCGGACCCCAGCTCACTAATGAAAAACTGTTTTTT. The entire variable domain, with the rest obtained from reference TRBV5-1 and TRBJ1-4, is as follows: KAGVTQTPRYLIKTRGQQVTLSCSPISGHRSVSWYQQTPGQGLQFLFEYFSETQRNKGNFPGRFSGRQFSNSRSEMNVSTLELGDSALYLCASGPQLTNEKLFFGSGTQLSVL.

V gene TRBV6-5 combines with J gene TRBJ1-2, with 8 nucleotides matching TRBD1. The germline CDR1 and CDR2 sequences are MNHEY and SVGAGI. This CDR3 is 15 amino acids long. V lost 6 bases to trimming and J lost 0 bases; unmatched junction nucleotides: 6. Here the CDR3 DNA reads TGTGCCAGCAGGGATGGGACAGGACCTAACTATGGCTACACCTTC. Its protein is CASRDGTGPNYGYTF.

The genes are TRBV28 and TRBJ1-1, with unresolved D. The V gene lost 3 bases and the J gene lost 6 bases, with 11 bases spanning the gap. The CDR3 consists of 13 residues. Germline V gene sequence: CDR1 MDHEN, CDR2 SYDVKM. CDR3 bases: TGTGCCAGCAGTTTGAACAGTTTCGCTGAAGCTTTCTTT. Amino acids: CASSLNSFAEAFF.

This sequence joins TRBV11-2 and TRBJ1-5; D gene unclear. The germline gives CDR1 SGHAT, CDR2 FQNNGV. V was trimmed by 1 base and J by 9 bases, leaving 7 bases between them. The CDR3 is 12 residues long. CDR3 bases: TGTGCCAGCAGCTTAGGTCATGGGCCCCAGCATTTT. This gives the protein CASSLGHGPQHF. Filled out from reference TRBV11-2 and TRBJ1-5, the complete variable domain reads EAGVAQSPRYKIIEKRQSVAFWCNPISGHATLYWYQQILGQGPKLLIQFQNNGVVDDSQLPKDRFSAERLKGVDSTLKIQPAKLEDSAVYLCASSLGHGPQHFGDGTRLSIL.

The V call is TRBV3-1 (or the pseudogene TRBV3-2), the J call TRBJ2-6; 11 bases are a match to TRBD1. CDR3 length: 18 residues. After removal of 2 bases from V and 2 bases from J, the junction contained 5 bases not matched to a gene. The germline V gene has CDR1 LGHDT and CDR2 YNNKEL (reference sequence). The CDR3 nucleotides read TGTGCCAGCAGCCAATGGACAGGGGGCGCCCCTGGGGCCAACGTCCTGACTTTC. This encodes CASSQWTGGAPGANVLTF.

The table lists this clone with a count of one. V and J are TRBV10-3 and TRBJ1-1, with TRBD1 as a possible D gene (5 bases). The CDR3 contains 13 residues. V was pared by 3 bases and J by 7 bases, with 12 bases between. Germline loops: CDR1 ENHRY, CDR2 SYGVKD. For the CDR3, the DNA is TGTGCCATCAGTGATTCGGGGCCGTATGAAGCTTTCTTT. Encoded protein: CAISDSGPYEAFF.

The V call is TRBV7-2, the J call TRBJ2-5, with D perhaps TRBD1 (5 bases). The CDR3 is 13 residues long. Per germline, CDR1 SGHTA and CDR2 FQGNSA. Trimming removed 0 bases from V and 8 bases from J, with 10 bases in between. The CDR3 spells CASSLAGQPTQYF. The CDR3, as DNA: TGTGCCAGCAGCTTAGCGGGGCAACCCACCCAGTACTTC.

The chain recombines TRBV5-5 with TRBJ2-7; TRBD1 matches 7 bases. Germline values: CDR1 SGHKS, CDR2 YYEKEE (reference sequence). V gave up 3 bases and J gave up 3 bases; unmatched junction bases: 3. The CDR3 runs to 13 residues. The CDR3 spells CASSYTGDYEQYV. The CDR3 DNA sequence: TGTGCCAGCAGCTACACAGGGGACTACGAGCAGTACGTC.

The rearrangement uses TRBV28 and TRBJ1-1, with D uncertain. CDR1 and CDR2 from the germline V gene are MDHEN and SYDVKM. Trimming removed 2 bases from V and 1 base from J, with 8 bases in between. The length of the CDR3 is 14 residues. Here the CDR3 reads CASSLPIRNTEAFF. The CDR3, as DNA: TGTGCCAGCAGTTTACCAATCAGGAACACTGAAGCTTTCTTT. The complete variable domain, with remaining parts taken from reference TRBV28 and TRBJ1-1, reads DVKVTQSSRYLVKRTGEKVFLECVQDMDHENMFWYRQDPGLGLRLIYFSYDVKMKEKGDIPEGYSVSREKKERFSLILESASTNQTSMYLCASSLPIRNTEAFFGQGTRLTVV.

The rearrangement uses TRBV9 and TRBJ2-1, with 10 bases that match TRBD2. Germline CDR1 reads SGDLS; CDR2 reads YYNGEE. The CDR3 consists of 16 residues. V gave up 0 bases and J gave up 1 base; unmatched junction bases: 1. CDR3 in amino acids: CASSVVAGGSYNEQFF. For the CDR3, the DNA is TGTGCCAGCAGCGTAGTAGCGGGGGGTTCCTACAATGAGCAGTTCTTC. Full variable domain (rest looked up from reference TRBV9 and TRBJ2-1): DSGVTQTPKHLITATGQRVTLRCSPRSGDLSVYWYQQSLDQGLQFLIQYYNGEERAKGNILERFSAQQFPDLHSELNLSSLELGDSALYFCASSVVAGGSYNEQFFGPGTRLTVL.

The chain combines TRBV5-6 with TRBJ1-2; no clear D gene. Germline V gene lookup returns CDR1 SGHDT and CDR2 YYEEEE. The CDR3 loop spans 14 amino acids. The germline V and J ends were trimmed by 7 bases and 4 bases, with 17 bases remaining between them. CDR3 bases: TGTGCCAGCGAGGCAGGCCTACGTGGCTATGGCTACACCTTC. It encodes CASEAGLRGYGYTF.